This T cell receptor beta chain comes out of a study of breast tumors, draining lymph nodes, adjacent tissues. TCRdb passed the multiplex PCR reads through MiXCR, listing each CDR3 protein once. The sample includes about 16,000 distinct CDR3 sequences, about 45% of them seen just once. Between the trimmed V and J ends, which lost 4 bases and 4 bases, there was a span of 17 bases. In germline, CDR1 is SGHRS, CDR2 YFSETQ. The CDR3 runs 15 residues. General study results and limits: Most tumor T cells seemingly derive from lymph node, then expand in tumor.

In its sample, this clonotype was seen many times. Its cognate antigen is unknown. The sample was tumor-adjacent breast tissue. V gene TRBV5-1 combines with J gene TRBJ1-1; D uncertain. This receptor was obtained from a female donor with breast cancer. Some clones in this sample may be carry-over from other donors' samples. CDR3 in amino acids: CASSPMDFGSTEAFF. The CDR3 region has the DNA TGCGCCAGCAGCCCCATGGACTTCGGGAGCACTGAAGCTTTCTTT.